The rows below give T cell receptor beta chains drawn from one sample of a study of CD8+CD57+ T cells in acquired aplastic anemia. MiXCR, run by TCRdb on the reads, gives a single entry per CDR3 protein. The table has about 150,000 distinct CDR3 sequences, around two fifths seen once; the top ten hold roughly 8.4%. Sequenced input: sorted CD4+, CD8+, or CD8+CD57+ T cells (not recorded which) from PBMCs. All receptors come from a human donor in good health, serving as a control. CDR3s include the opening cysteine and the closing phenylalanine or tryptophan. D genes are given only for firm matches. The listing skips clone size in some rows; elsewhere it reads once, few, many or a size class.

cdr3_aa	cdr3_nt	d_call	v_call	j_call	clone_size
CASSPTWGAGYTF	TGTGCCAGCAGCCCAACTTGGGGGGCTGGCTACACCTTC	-	TRBV6-1	TRBJ1-2	-
CASSLDLTGNTEAFF	TGTGCCAGCAGCTTAGATCTGACAGGGAACACTGAAGCTTTCTTT	-	TRBV11-3	TRBJ1-1	many
CASRTGGLDEQYF	TGTGCCTCGCGGACAGGGGGCCTCGACGAGCAGTACTTC	TRBD1	TRBV30	TRBJ2-7	few
CASSSVEGYTF	TGTGCCAGCAGCTCGGTTGAAGGCTACACCTTC	-	TRBV7-2	TRBJ1-2	-
CASSQDGGSGNTIYF	TGTGCCAGCAGCCAAGATGGTGGTTCTGGAAACACCATATATTTT	-	TRBV3-1	TRBJ1-3	few
CASSFMGTDNSPLHF	TGTGCCAGCAGTTTTATGGGGACAGATAATTCACCCCTCCACTTT	TRBD1	TRBV6-1	TRBJ1-6	many
CASCDGQGRNTIYF	TGTGCCAGCTGCGACGGACAGGGCAGAAACACCATATATTTT	TRBD1	TRBV2	TRBJ1-3	many
CASSEAGVGYTF	TGTGCCAGCAGTGAGGCAGGGGTCGGCTACACCTTC	-	TRBV25-1	TRBJ1-2	-
CSVQGAEAFF	TGCAGTGTCCAGGGGGCTGAAGCTTTCTTT	TRBD1	TRBV20-1	TRBJ1-1	many
CASSLEGTEKNIQYF	TGCGCCAGCAGCTTGGAGGGCACAGAGAAAAACATTCAGTACTTC	-	TRBV5-1	TRBJ2-4	few